These 30 T cell receptor beta chains came from one sample sequenced in a study of blood T cell repertoires in COVID-19. Only in-frame clones appear in the TCRdb table, and some are missing; sequencing was by immunoSEQ multiplex PCR. The sample shows approximately 260,000 clones, roughly 85% of them seen only once. The sequenced material came from peripheral blood. All receptors derive from a man aged 55 to 70 who had recovered from COVID-19.

V gene TRBV27 combines with J gene TRBJ1-5; TRBD1 agrees at 10 bases. V was pared by 10 bases and J by 4 bases, with 4 bases of the junction left unmatched. This CDR3 region has 13 residues. Germline CDR1 is MNHEY and CDR2 is SMNVEV (reference sequence). In nucleotides, the CDR3 is TGTGCCACGGGACAGGGGAAAAATCAGCCCCAGCATTTT. It encodes CATGQGKNQPQHF.

The rearrangement uses TRBV5-1 and TRBJ2-7, with D possibly matching TRBD1 (7 bases). The V and J ends lost 3 bases and 0 bases respectively, with 10 bases between them. The CDR3 covers 14 residues. Germline lookup yields CDR1 SGHRS and CDR2 YFSETQ. DNA for the CDR3: TGCGCCAGCAGCTCAGGGGGGAGCTCCTACGAGCAGTACTTC. It specifies CASSSGGSSYEQYF.

This chain joins TRBV28 and TRBJ2-7; no definite D call. This CDR3 is 12 amino acids long. Germline CDR1 reads MDHEN; CDR2 reads SYDVKM. Trimming removed 7 bases at V and 2 bases at J, with 9 bases between. CDR3 region: CASTGVPYEQYF. The CDR3 bases are TGTGCCAGCACCGGTGTCCCCTACGAGCAGTACTTC.

The gene calls are TRBV6-5 and TRBJ1-2; TRBD1 matches at 8 bases. Germline V CDR1 and CDR2: MNHEY, SVGAGI. There are 13 residues in the CDR3. With 4 bases clipped from V and 4 bases from J, the junction kept 2 bases outside the gene matches. CDR3 sequence: CASSSGGGYGYTF. CDR3 bases: TGTGCCAGCAGTTCAGGGGGCGGCTATGGCTACACCTTC.

The chain joins TRBV2 to TRBJ1-1, with 7 nucleotides matching TRBD1. Germline CDR1 reads SNHLY; CDR2 reads FYNNEI. The V gene end was trimmed by 5 bases and the J gene end by 9 bases; junction bases not matched to a gene: 6. This CDR3 is built from 12 residues. The CDR3 loop reads CASSPTGDKAFF. CDR3 in DNA: TGTGCCAGCAGTCCAACAGGGGACAAAGCTTTCTTT.

V is TRBV7-2 and J is TRBJ2-7; D is undetermined. Deletions cut 1 base from V and 4 bases from J, with 11 bases between. CDR1 and CDR2 from the germline V gene are SGHTA and FQGNSA. This CDR3 spans 14 amino acids. The CDR3 sequence is CASSLDGHVYEQYF. In DNA form, the CDR3 reads TGTGCCAGCAGCTTAGATGGGCACGTATACGAGCAGTACTTC. Looking up the rest from reference TRBV7-2 and TRBJ2-7 gives the full variable domain: GAGVSQSPSNKVTEKGKDVELRCDPISGHTALYWYRQSLGQGLEFLIYFQGNSAPDKSGLPSDRFSAERTGGSVSTLTIQRTQQEDSAVYLCASSLDGHVYEQYFGPGTRLTVT.

This chain uses TRBV14 with TRBJ2-1, with D perhaps matching TRBD1 (6 bases). This CDR3 has 17 amino acids. With 0 bases removed from V and 4 bases from J, the gap between germline ends came to 16 bases. The germline V gene encodes CDR1 SGHDN and CDR2 FVKESK. CDR3: CASSQDQGRNWYNEQFF. Here the CDR3 DNA reads TGTGCCAGCAGCCAAGATCAGGGGCGGAATTGGTACAATGAGCAGTTCTTC. Variable domain in full (rest from reference TRBV14 and TRBJ2-1): EAGVTQFPSHSVIEKGQTVTLRCDPISGHDNLYWYRRVMGKEIKFLLHFVKESKQDESGMPNNRFLAERTGGTYSTLKVQPAELEDSGVYFCASSQDQGRNWYNEQFFGPGTRLTVL.

This clone appeared a few times. The CDR3 loop reads CASSDNSGGQSVHFF. CDR3 DNA: TGTGCCAGCAGTGATAATAGCGGGGGGCAGTCAGTTCATTTCTTC. The chain recombines TRBV6-1 with TRBJ2-1; TRBD2 matches at 10 bases. V lost 3 bases and J lost 16; bases outside the gene matches: 15. This CDR3 comprises 15 residues. In germline, CDR1 is MNHNS, CDR2 SASEGT.

V usage is TRBV2 and J usage is TRBJ2-5; 7 nucleotides align to TRBD2. This CDR3 has 15 amino acids. Germline V gene sequence: CDR1 SNHLY, CDR2 FYNNEI. Trimming took 5 bases from V and 4 from J; bases not matched to a gene: 10. The CDR3 here is CASSWTRGATETQYF. CDR3 bases: TGTGCCAGCAGTTGGACTAGAGGGGCGACAGAGACCCAGTACTTC.

This chain links TRBV5-1 with TRBJ2-5, with unresolved D. Germline CDR1 SGHRS, CDR2 YFSETQ. V lost 0 bases and J lost 1, with 7 bases in between. The CDR3 sequence is 14 residues long. The CDR3 bases are TGCGCCAGCAGCTTGGGTCAGGTCCAAGAGACCCAGTACTTC. This translates into CASSLGQVQETQYF.

The CDR3 protein is CASSPLAKNTGELFF. As DNA, the CDR3 is TGTGCCAGCTCACCACTAGCTAAGAACACCGGGGAGCTGTTTTTT. J is TRBJ2-2 and V is TRBV18; D gene unclear. V lost 1 base, J lost 1 base, and 7 bases lay in between. The CDR3 loop spans 15 amino acids. Germline CDR1 reads KGHSH; CDR2 reads LQKENI.

The chain joins TRBV7-9 to TRBJ2-2; TRBD2 might be the D (6 bases). Trimming took 1 base from V and 5 from J, leaving 11 bases between them. The CDR3 spans 15 residues. Per germline, CDR1 SEHNR and CDR2 FQNEAQ (reference sequence). The CDR3 DNA sequence: TGTGCCAGCAGCTTAGTCGGGAGTAGTACCGGGGAGCTGTTTTTT. The encoded protein is CASSLVGSSTGELFF.

The gene calls are TRBV19 and TRBJ1-6, with D possibly matching TRBD1 (6 bases). Germline V gene data show CDR1 as LNHDA and CDR2 as SQIVND (reference sequence). The CDR3 has 15 residues. Trimming removed 6 bases at V and 2 bases at J, with 11 bases between. The CDR3 loop is CASSSGTTYNSPLHF. The CDR3 nucleotides read TGTGCCAGTAGCTCCGGGACAACCTATAATTCACCCCTCCACTTT.

This sequence joins TRBV4-1 and TRBJ2-7; 10 positions agree with TRBD1. In germline, CDR1 is MGHRA, CDR2 YSYEKL. The CDR3 contains 16 residues. Trimming cost V 2 bases and J 3 bases; bases outside gene matches: 7. The CDR3 bases are TGCGCCAGCAGCCAAAGACCCGGGACAGGGGTCTACGAGCAGTACTTC. Translating it yields CASSQRPGTGVYEQYF.

This clone appeared once. This chain uses TRBV5-8 with TRBJ2-2; TRBD1 agrees at 9 bases. V shed 5 bases, J shed 6 bases, and the junction held 11 bases outside the gene matches. This CDR3 spans 16 amino acids. Germline CDR1 and CDR2: SGHTS and YDEGEE. CDR3 nucleotides: TGTGCCAGCAGGGACCGAGGACAGGGGCAGTCCGGGGAGCTGTTTTTT. Encoded protein: CASRDRGQGQSGELFF.

The genes are TRBV5-6 and TRBJ1-4; D might be TRBD1 (5 bases). The germline V gene has CDR1 SGHDT and CDR2 YYEEEE. The CDR3 runs to 13 residues. Trimming removed 1 base from V and 8 bases from J, with 9 bases in between. For the CDR3, the DNA is TGTGCCAGCAGCTTGCGTCAGGGAGAAAAACTGTTTTTT. Translation gives CASSLRQGEKLFF.

This clone was seen a few times. The chain uses TRBV5-1 and TRBJ1-2; possibly TRBD1 for D (5 bases). Per germline, CDR1 SGHRS and CDR2 YFSETQ. Trimming left V 0 bases short and J 0 bases short, with 9 bases between. The CDR3 runs to 15 residues. CDR3 amino acids: CASSLGQQTNYGYTF. The CDR3 DNA is TGCGCCAGCAGCTTGGGACAGCAAACTAACTATGGCTACACCTTC.

The chain employs TRBV11-3 and TRBJ2-3, with 8 bases lining up with TRBD1. J gave up 0 bases and V 5 bases, and 7 bases lay outside the gene matches. The CDR3 length is 16 residues. Germline lookup yields CDR1 SGHNT and CDR2 YENEEA. The CDR3 DNA is TGTGCCAGCAGCCGGGGGACAGGCTCAAGCACAGATACGCAGTATTTT. This sequence encodes CASSRGTGSSTDTQYF.

The rearrangement joins TRBV29-1 to TRBJ1-5, with 9 nucleotides matching TRBD1. The CDR3 has 13 amino acids. The V segment lost 6 bases and the J segment 6 bases; nucleotides outside the gene matches: 6. Germline-derived CDR1 and CDR2 are SQVTM and ANQGSEA. Written as DNA, the CDR3 is TGCAGCGTGACTACAGGGGGCGGTCAGCCCCAGCATTTT. As protein: CSVTTGGGQPQHF. Variable domain in full (rest from reference TRBV29-1 and TRBJ1-5): SAVISQKPSRDICQRGTSLTIQCQVDSQVTMMFWYRQQPGQSLTLIATANQGSEATYESGFVIDKFPISRPNLTFSTLTVSNMSPEDSSIYLCSVTTGGGQPQHFGDGTRLSIL.

The chain couples TRBV5-6 to TRBJ1-3; tentative D call: TRBD1 (6 bases). Trimming shortened V by 3 bases and J by 3 bases, and 25 bases separated the two germline ends. CDR1 and CDR2 (germline): SGHDT, YYEEEE. The CDR3 has 19 amino acids. CDR3 sequence (DNA): TGTGCCAGCAGCTCGACCCGGGGACATCGATCCCATATTGGAAACACCATATATTTT. It codes for CASSSTRGHRSHIGNTIYF.

This clone was counted once. The V gene is TRBV21-1, the J gene TRBJ1-6; the table's D call TRBD1 went unverified against the DNA. TRBV21-1 is listed as a pseudogene. This CDR3 is built from 17 residues. The CDR3 nucleotides read TGTGCCAGCAGCAATCGCCCGATCGTAGGGGGTAATTCACCCCTCCACTTT. It yields the protein CASSNRPIVGGNSPLHF.

This clone was recorded once. V gene TRBV28 combines with J gene TRBJ1-2, with no clear D. CDR1 MDHEN and CDR2 SYDVKM come from the germline V gene. The CDR3 runs to 17 residues. The V and J ends lost 2 bases and 4 bases respectively, with 20 bases between them. In DNA, the CDR3 is TGTGCCAGCAGTTTAAGCACGCTTCCTCCCCAAATCTATGGCTACACCTTC. It specifies CASSLSTLPPQIYGYTF.

The chain recombines TRBV7-6 with TRBJ2-1; D perhaps matches TRBD2 (6 bases). This CDR3 is built from 15 residues. The V gene's germline CDR1 is SGHVS and CDR2 FNYEAQ. V dropped 4 bases and J dropped 4 bases, with 14 bases sitting between them. The CDR3 nucleotides are TGTGCCAGCAGCTCTGGGGGAGGAATATACAATGAGCAGTTCTTC. Protein: CASSSGGGIYNEQFF.

The chain uses TRBV18 and TRBJ2-3; 7 positions match TRBD1. This CDR3 contains 14 residues. The J segment lost 3 bases and the V segment lost 5 bases, leaving 5 bases of the junction unmatched. CDR1 and CDR2 from the germline V gene are KGHSH and LQKENI. The CDR3 spells CASSLRQGTDTQYF. For the CDR3, the DNA is TGTGCCAGCTCATTACGACAGGGAACAGATACGCAGTATTTT.

The chain couples TRBV10-2 to TRBJ2-3, with 9 bases lining up with TRBD1. The CDR3 covers 16 residues. Germline lookup yields CDR1 WSHSY and CDR2 SAAADI. With V trimmed by 1 base and J by 4 bases, 6 bases remained unmatched. The DNA of the CDR3 is TGCGCCAGCAGTGAGTGGGGACAGGGTGCGGCAGATACGCAGTATTTT. Encoded protein: CASSEWGQGAADTQYF.

The V and J genes are TRBV9 and TRBJ1-1, with 8 bases that match TRBD1. From germline, CDR1 is SGDLS and CDR2 YYNGEE. The CDR3 is 16 residues long. V was clipped by 4 bases and J by 4 bases; unmatched bases: 12. For the CDR3, the DNA is TGTGCCAGCAGCCCCCGTCAGGGGGCTAGGGTCACTGAAGCTTTCTTT. It translates to CASSPRQGARVTEAFF. Full variable domain (remainder filled in from reference TRBV9 and TRBJ1-1): DSGVTQTPKHLITATGQRVTLRCSPRSGDLSVYWYQQSLDQGLQFLIQYYNGEERAKGNILERFSAQQFPDLHSELNLSSLELGDSALYFCASSPRQGARVTEAFFGQGTRLTVV.

This clone was seen only a few times. This rearrangement joins TRBV29-1 to TRBJ2-7; perhaps TRBD1 as D (6 bases). Germline V gives CDR1 SQVTM, CDR2 ANQGSEA. With 4 bases removed from V and 3 bases from J, the gap between germline ends came to 10 bases. The CDR3 totals 12 residues. The CDR3 nucleotides read TGCAGCGTTGGCAGGGGTTACTACGAGCAGTACTTC. Its protein is CSVGRGYYEQYF.

V usage is TRBV7-9 and J usage is TRBJ2-2; 7 nucleotides align to TRBD1. V dropped 5 bases and J dropped 2; count of bases not matched to a gene: 5. This CDR3 contains 15 residues. The germline V gene encodes CDR1 SEHNR and CDR2 FQNEAQ (reference sequence). The CDR3 bases are TGTGCCAGCAGCCTCCGACAGGGAAACACCGGGGAGCTGTTTTTT. Its translation is CASSLRQGNTGELFF.

This chain uses TRBV15 with TRBJ1-2, with a weak D call TRBD1 (5 bases). V lost 3 bases, J lost 8 bases, and 10 bases lay in between. Germline lookup yields CDR1 LNHNV and CDR2 YYDKDF (reference sequence). The length of the CDR3 is 12 residues. CDR3 residues: CATSRAGLGYTF. CDR3 nucleotides: TGTGCCACCAGCAGGGCAGGGTTGGGCTACACCTTC.

This sequence joins TRBV9 and TRBJ1-3; D is perhaps TRBD1 (5 bases). This CDR3 has 16 residues. In germline, CDR1 is SGDLS, CDR2 YYNGEE. V lost 5 bases, J lost 4 bases, and 19 bases lay in between. The CDR3 DNA follows: TGTGCCAGCAGTAGGATTGGGGGGTCTTCCGGAAACACCATATATTTT. Translating it yields CASSRIGGSSGNTIYF.